What follows is one T cell receptor (beta chain) and its context. This sample stems from a study of T cell changes during pregnancy in multiple sclerosis. V shed 0 bases and J 2 bases; nucleotides not matched to a gene: 3. This CDR3 is 15 amino acids long. Germline V lookup: CDR1 SGHTA, CDR2 FQGNSA. Some clones are missing from TCRdb's copy, which holds only in-frame ones; the method was immunoSEQ multiplex PCR. The table includes 85,000 to 90,000 clones, under 95% detected once. The rearrangement links TRBV7-2 to TRBJ2-5; 7 bases line up with TRBD1. This TCR was recovered from a female donor in good health, enrolled as a control in a pregnancy study. Sequencing used peripheral blood, obtained in the first trimester of pregnancy. The CDR3 region is CASSLAPGQQETQYF. CDR3 bases: TGTGCCAGCAGCTTAGCCCCGGGACAGCAAGAGACCCAGTACTTC. The variable domain in full, completed from reference TRBV7-2 and TRBJ2-5, reads GAGVSQSPSNKVTEKGKDVELRCDPISGHTALYWYRQSLGQGLEFLIYFQGNSAPDKSGLPSDRFSAERTGGSVSTLTIQRTQQEDSAVYLCASSLAPGQQETQYFGPGTRLLVL.